These 25 T cell receptor beta chains came from one sample sequenced in a study of shared clonotypes between healthy human individuals. The data were produced by immunoSEQ multiplex PCR, yet TCRdb's version contains in-frame clones alone and is incomplete. The sample lists about 95,000 clones; roughly two thirds were seen once. Sequencing used memory CD8+ T cells sorted from blood. Subset defined: CD45RO+ cells pooled with CCR7-negative TemRA cells. Source of these receptors: a man younger than 40 in good health.

Ten or more counts support this clone. The J gene is TRBJ1-1, the V gene TRBV6-6, with D maybe TRBD1 (5 bases). The CDR3 is 14 amino acids. V lost 6 bases and J lost 3, with 14 bases in between. Germline assignment: CDR1 MNHNY and CDR2 SVGAGI (reference sequence). In nucleotides, the CDR3 is TGTGCCAGCAGCAAACAGGCCTGGGACACTGAAGCTTTCTTT. Residues: CASSKQAWDTEAFF.

This chain connects TRBV28 to TRBJ1-5; weak D call: TRBD1 (5 bases). This CDR3 spans 13 amino acids. CDR1 and CDR2 (germline): MDHEN, SYDVKM. Trimming left V 9 bases short and J 6 bases short, with 15 bases between. This CDR3 is CASSQGDAQPQHF. The CDR3 DNA is TGTGCCAGTTCCCAAGGGGACGCTCAGCCCCAGCATTTT.

The rearrangement links TRBV28 to TRBJ2-5; D may be TRBD1 (5 bases). The CDR3 spans 14 residues. The germline CDR1 and CDR2 sequences are MDHEN and SYDVKM. Trimming took off 3 bases at V and 4 bases at J, with 12 bases between the two ends. As DNA, the CDR3 is TGTGCCAGCAGTTTTCTGGACAAGGGAGAGACCCAGTACTTC. It encodes CASSFLDKGETQYF.

V and J are TRBV7-9 and TRBJ2-1, with 11 bases aligning to TRBD2. Trimming cost V 1 base and J 9 bases; bases outside gene matches: 5. The V gene's germline CDR1 is SEHNR and CDR2 FQNEAQ (reference sequence). The CDR3 sequence is 15 residues long. The CDR3 region is CASSLVAGGPIEQFF. CDR3 nucleotides: TGTGCCAGCAGCTTAGTAGCGGGAGGGCCTATTGAGCAGTTCTTC.

The V call is TRBV29-1, the J call TRBJ2-3; weak D call: TRBD2 (6 bases). The ends were cut back, 1 base at V and 0 bases at J, with 8 bases in the middle. Germline V lookup: CDR1 SQVTM, CDR2 ANQGSEA. The CDR3 has 14 amino acids. The CDR3 is CSVEGLASTDTQYF. CDR3 in DNA: TGCAGCGTTGAAGGCCTAGCGAGCACAGATACGCAGTATTTT.

The chain is built from TRBV14 and TRBJ1-1, with 10 bases fitting TRBD1. The V segment lost 3 bases and the J segment 7 bases; nucleotides outside the gene matches: 8. Looked up from germline, CDR1 is SGHDN and CDR2 is FVKESK. The CDR3 spans 15 residues. The CDR3 sequence is CASSHWDRGASEAFF. CDR3 in DNA: TGTGCCAGCAGCCACTGGGACAGGGGTGCTAGTGAAGCTTTCTTT.

The gene calls are TRBV5-1 and TRBJ2-6; 9 bases are a match to TRBD1. The CDR3 has 19 residues. Germline values: CDR1 SGHRS, CDR2 YFSETQ. V was pared by 1 base and J by 2 bases, with 10 bases of the junction left unmatched. CDR3 sequence reads: CASSLIPTGGFAGANVLTF. Written as DNA, the CDR3 is TGCGCCAGCAGCTTGATTCCCACAGGGGGCTTCGCTGGGGCCAACGTCCTGACTTTC.

J is TRBJ2-3 and V is TRBV15; D is uncertain. Per germline, CDR1 LNHNV and CDR2 YYDKDF (reference sequence). This CDR3 region has 12 residues. V was shortened by 5 bases and J by 10 bases, with 13 bases between the two germline ends. The CDR3 sequence: CATSFSWSAQYF. The CDR3 region has the DNA TGTGCCACCAGCTTTTCTTGGTCGGCGCAGTATTTT.

In this sample, this clone turned up a few times. The J gene is TRBJ2-4, the V gene TRBV6-1, with no clear D. CDR3 length: 16 amino acids. With 1 base removed from V and 0 bases from J, the gap between germline ends came to 10 bases. CDR1 MNHNS and CDR2 SASEGT come from the germline V gene. The CDR3 spells CASSEGWRLAKNIQYF. The CDR3 nucleotides read TGTGCCAGCAGTGAAGGTTGGCGACTAGCCAAAAACATTCAGTACTTC.

The V and J genes are TRBV7-3 and TRBJ2-5, with D hard to call. Germline V lookup: CDR1 SGHTA, CDR2 FQGTGA. Trimming pared 0 bases from V and 1 base from J, leaving 9 bases between. The CDR3 extends over 15 amino acids. The CDR3 reads CASSLTHQTQETQYF. In nucleotides, the CDR3 is TGTGCCAGCAGCTTAACTCACCAGACCCAAGAGACCCAGTACTTC.

J is TRBJ2-5 and V is TRBV7-8; TRBD2 matches at 10 bases. CDR3 size: 15 residues. The junction had 7 bases not matched to a gene; V was cut back by 5 bases and J by 4 bases. The germline V gene has CDR1 SGHVS and CDR2 FQNEAQ. The CDR3 protein is CASSASGSGRETQYF. Here the CDR3 DNA reads TGTGCCAGCAGCGCTAGCGGGAGTGGTAGAGAGACCCAGTACTTC.

This CDR3 reads CASSSPLGGKGYEQYF. CDR3 DNA: TGTGCCAGCAGTTCCCCCCTAGGGGGCAAGGGGTACGAGCAGTACTTC. The chain employs TRBV7-2 and TRBJ2-7; 7 bases map to TRBD1. The J segment lost 4 bases and the V segment lost 6 bases, leaving 15 bases of the junction unmatched. Germline loops: CDR1 SGHTA, CDR2 FQGNSA. The length of the CDR3 is 16 residues.

The rearrangement links TRBV18 to TRBJ1-4, with a possible D match to TRBD1 (5 bases). The V end was cut by 1 base, the J end by 12 bases, with 15 bases between. Germline V gives CDR1 KGHSH, CDR2 LQKENI. There are 14 residues in the CDR3. CDR3 bases: TGTGCCAGCTCACCACGGGACGCCGGTCCACAACTGTTTTTT. Residues: CASSPRDAGPQLFF.

The rearrangement joins TRBV14 to TRBJ2-1; a possible D gene is TRBD2 (6 bases). CDR1 is SGHDN and CDR2 is FVKESK in the germline V gene. V shed 3 bases and J shed 10 bases, with 16 bases lying between them. This CDR3 spans 14 amino acids. The CDR3, as DNA: TGTGCCAGCAGCCAGACTGGCGGGACGGGCGAGCAGTTCTTC. Translated, it gives CASSQTGGTGEQFF.

The sample holds a few counts of this clone. This chain joins TRBV11-2 and TRBJ1-2, with D possibly TRBD1 on 5 matching bases. CDR3 length: 15 residues. V was clipped by 1 base and J by 0 bases, with 9 bases between them. Germline V CDR1 and CDR2: SGHAT, FQNNGV. The CDR3, as DNA: TGTGCCAGCAGCTTAGTGGACACCTCTAACTATGGCTACACCTTC. As protein: CASSLVDTSNYGYTF. Full variable domain (missing parts from reference TRBV11-2 and TRBJ1-2): EAGVAQSPRYKIIEKRQSVAFWCNPISGHATLYWYQQILGQGPKLLIQFQNNGVVDDSQLPKDRFSAERLKGVDSTLKIQPAKLEDSAVYLCASSLVDTSNYGYTFGSGTRLTVV.

In the case of this clone: One end of the junction varies from germline; a read error may be responsible. The chain employs TRBV7-9 and TRBJ2-6; D remains unclear. Germline lookup yields CDR1 SEHNR and CDR2 FQNEAQ (reference sequence). There are 16 residues in the CDR3. The CDR3 loop is CASSQDGVGGANVLTF. The CDR3 nucleotides read TGCGCCAGCAGCCAAGATGGGGTGGGAGGGGCCAACGTCCTGACTTTC.

The rearrangement uses TRBV19 and TRBJ1-5; D unresolved. The V and J ends lost 5 bases and 3 bases respectively, with 17 bases between them. CDR1 is LNHDA and CDR2 is SQIVND in the germline V gene (reference sequence). This CDR3 has 16 residues. CDR3 in amino acids: CASSSTPGSPNQPQHF. The CDR3 DNA reads as TGTGCCAGTAGTTCAACTCCCGGGAGCCCCAATCAGCCCCAGCATTTT.

The J gene is TRBJ1-1, the V gene TRBV7-9, with D unresolved. This CDR3 region has 12 residues. The germline V gene has CDR1 SEHNR and CDR2 FQNEAQ (reference sequence). With 3 bases removed from V and 0 bases from J, the gap between germline ends came to 2 bases. The CDR3 region is CASSFMNTEAFF. The CDR3 DNA sequence: TGTGCCAGCAGCTTTATGAACACTGAAGCTTTCTTT.

The rearrangement joins TRBV7-3 to TRBJ2-7, with D unclear. Germline V gene lookup returns CDR1 SGHTA and CDR2 FQGTGA. The CDR3 contains 15 residues. V was cut by 5 bases and J by 2 bases, with 16 bases left in between. The CDR3 region has the DNA TGTGCCAGCAGCCCCAACCCAGCGAAAACCTACGAGCAGTACTTC. Translating gives CASSPNPAKTYEQYF.

The V call is TRBV28, the J call TRBJ2-7; D is undetermined. V dropped 4 bases and J dropped 6 bases, with 16 bases sitting between them. The CDR3 is 14 residues long. In germline, CDR1 is MDHEN, CDR2 SYDVKM. CDR3 region: CASSYTGEALEQYF. In DNA, the CDR3 is TGTGCCAGCAGTTACACGGGCGAGGCCCTCGAGCAGTACTTC.

The chain links TRBV5-1 to TRBJ2-2; D possibly corresponds to TRBD2 (6 bases). The germline V and J ends were trimmed by 5 bases and 7 bases, with 12 bases remaining between them. CDR3 length equals 13 residues. Germline CDR1 SGHRS, CDR2 YFSETQ. CDR3 protein: CASREGAVGELFF. CDR3 nucleotides: TGCGCCAGCAGGGAGGGAGCCGTCGGGGAGCTGTTTTTT.

This chain joins TRBV2 and TRBJ1-5; D not certain. The germline V gene encodes CDR1 SNHLY and CDR2 FYNNEI. CDR3 size: 14 residues. Trimming pared 1 base from V and 5 bases from J, leaving 9 bases between. The CDR3 coding sequence is TGTGCCAGCAGTGAAGTAGGGCGGGATCAGCCCCAGCATTTT. The encoded protein is CASSEVGRDQPQHF. The variable domain in full, with the rest retrieved from reference TRBV2 and TRBJ1-5, is EPEVTQTPSHQVTQMGQEVILRCVPISNHLYFYWYRQILGQKVEFLVSFYNNEISEKSEIFDDQFSVERPDGSNFTLKIRSTKLEDSAMYFCASSEVGRDQPQHFGDGTRLSIL.

This chain uses TRBV7-6 with TRBJ2-7; TRBD1 aligns across 11 bases. The CDR3 runs to 16 residues. With V trimmed by 3 bases and J by 0 bases, 4 bases remained unmatched. The germline gives CDR1 SGHVS, CDR2 FNYEAQ. The CDR3 reads CASSLEGQGGSYEQYF. CDR3 nucleotide sequence: TGTGCCAGCAGCTTGGAGGGACAGGGGGGCTCCTACGAGCAGTACTTC.

The chain employs TRBV4-2 and TRBJ2-6; 7 positions agree with TRBD1. The ends lost 1 base at V and 0 bases at J; junction bases unmatched: 0. Germline assignment: CDR1 LGHNA and CDR2 YNFKEQ. This CDR3 contains 16 residues. In nucleotides, the CDR3 is TGTGCCAGCAGCCAAGCAGGGGGCTCTGGGGCCAACGTCCTGACTTTC. This translates into CASSQAGGSGANVLTF.

The chain couples TRBV10-3 to TRBJ1-1, with no clear D. Between the trimmed V and J ends, which lost 6 bases and 4 bases, there was a span of 15 bases. CDR1 is ENHRY, CDR2 SYGVKD, per germline. This CDR3 is 14 amino acids long. The CDR3 DNA reads as TGTGCCATCAGAGGGCAGACTTTTGGCACTGAAGCTTTCTTT. Protein: CAIRGQTFGTEAFF.